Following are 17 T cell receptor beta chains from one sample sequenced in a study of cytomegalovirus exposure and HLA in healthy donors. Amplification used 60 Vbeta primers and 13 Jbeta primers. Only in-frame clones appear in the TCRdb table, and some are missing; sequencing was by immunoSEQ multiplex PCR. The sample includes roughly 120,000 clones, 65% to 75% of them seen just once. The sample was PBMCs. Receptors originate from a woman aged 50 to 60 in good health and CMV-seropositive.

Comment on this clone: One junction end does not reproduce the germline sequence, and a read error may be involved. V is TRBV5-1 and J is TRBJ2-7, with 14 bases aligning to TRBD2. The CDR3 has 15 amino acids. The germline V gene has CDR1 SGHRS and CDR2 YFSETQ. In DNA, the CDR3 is TGCGCCAGCGCTACAGGGACTAGCGGGAGTAATGAGCGGTACTTC. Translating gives CASATGTSGSNERYF. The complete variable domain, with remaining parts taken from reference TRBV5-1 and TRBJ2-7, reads KAGVTQTPRYLIKTRGQQVTLSCSPISGHRSVSWYQQTPGQGLQFLFEYFSETQRNKGNFPGRFSGRQFSNSRSEMNVSTLELGDSALYLCASATGTSGSNERYFGPGTRLTVT.

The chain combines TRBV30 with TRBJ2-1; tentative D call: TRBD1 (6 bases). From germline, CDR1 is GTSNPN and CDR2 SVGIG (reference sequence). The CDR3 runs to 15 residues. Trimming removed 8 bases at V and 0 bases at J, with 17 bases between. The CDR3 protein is CAGFDRRSSYNEQFF. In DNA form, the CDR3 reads TGTGCCGGCTTCGACAGGAGAAGCTCCTACAATGAGCAGTTCTTC.

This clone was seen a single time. The CDR3 loop is CASSRLNTGELFF. Written as DNA, the CDR3 is TGTGCCAGTAGCAGGTTAAACACCGGGGAGCTGTTTTTT. This sequence joins TRBV19 and TRBJ2-2; no reliable D call. CDR1 and CDR2 from the germline V gene are LNHDA and SQIVND (reference sequence). V gave up 6 bases and J gave up 2 bases, with 7 bases separating them. The CDR3 contains 13 residues.

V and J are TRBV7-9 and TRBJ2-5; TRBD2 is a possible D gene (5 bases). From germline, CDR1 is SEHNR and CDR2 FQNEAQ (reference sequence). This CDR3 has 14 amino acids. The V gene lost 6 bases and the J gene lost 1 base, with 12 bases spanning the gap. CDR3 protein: CASSFSGFQETQYF. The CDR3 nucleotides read TGTGCCAGCAGTTTTTCGGGGTTCCAAGAGACCCAGTACTTC.

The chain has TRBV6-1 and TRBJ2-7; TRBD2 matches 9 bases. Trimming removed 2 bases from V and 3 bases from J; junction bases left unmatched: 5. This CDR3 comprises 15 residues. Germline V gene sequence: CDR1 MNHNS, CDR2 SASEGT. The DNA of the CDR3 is TGTGCCAGCAGTGAACTTCCTAGCGGGAACTACGAGCAGTACTTC. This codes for CASSELPSGNYEQYF.

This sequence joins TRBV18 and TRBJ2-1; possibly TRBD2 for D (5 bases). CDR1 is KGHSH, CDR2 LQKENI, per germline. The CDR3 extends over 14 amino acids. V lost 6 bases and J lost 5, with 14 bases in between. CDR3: CASSPEVGNNEQFF. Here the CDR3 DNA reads TGTGCCAGCTCCCCCGAGGTCGGGAACAATGAGCAGTTCTTC.

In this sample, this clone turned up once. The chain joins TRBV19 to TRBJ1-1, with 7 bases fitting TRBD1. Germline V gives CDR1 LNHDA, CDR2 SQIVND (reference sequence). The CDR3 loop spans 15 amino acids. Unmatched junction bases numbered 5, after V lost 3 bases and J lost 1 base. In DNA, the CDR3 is TGTGCCAGTAGTATCCGGCGACAGGGGAACACTGAAGCTTTCTTT. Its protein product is CASSIRRQGNTEAFF.

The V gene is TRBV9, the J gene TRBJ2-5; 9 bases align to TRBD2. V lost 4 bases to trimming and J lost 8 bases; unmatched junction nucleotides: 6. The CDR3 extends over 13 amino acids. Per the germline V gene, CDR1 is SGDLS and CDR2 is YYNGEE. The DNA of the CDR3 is TGTGCCAGCAGCCCGGGACTAGCTTACACCCAGTACTTC. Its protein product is CASSPGLAYTQYF.

The CDR3 DNA reads TGTGCCAGCACTGGCTCTCGGGTCGGGGGTTCCTACGAGCAGTACTTC. It specifies CASTGSRVGGSYEQYF. The chain recombines TRBV28 with TRBJ2-7; D may be TRBD2 (6 bases). Germline CDR1 is MDHEN and CDR2 is SYDVKM. This CDR3 has 16 residues. Trimming cost V 7 bases and J 1 base, with 20 bases left between them.

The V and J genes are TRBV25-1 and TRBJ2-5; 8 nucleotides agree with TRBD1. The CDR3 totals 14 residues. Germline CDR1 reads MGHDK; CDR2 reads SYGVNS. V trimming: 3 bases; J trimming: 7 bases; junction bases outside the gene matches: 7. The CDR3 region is CASSDVGQGWTQYF. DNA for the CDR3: TGTGCCAGCAGTGATGTAGGACAGGGTTGGACCCAGTACTTC.

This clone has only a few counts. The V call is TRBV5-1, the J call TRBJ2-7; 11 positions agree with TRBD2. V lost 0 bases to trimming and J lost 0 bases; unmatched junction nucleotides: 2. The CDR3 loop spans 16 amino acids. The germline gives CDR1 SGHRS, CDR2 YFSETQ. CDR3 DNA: TGCGCCAGCAGCTTGGCGGGACTAGCGGCCTCCTACGAGCAGTACTTC. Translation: CASSLAGLAASYEQYF.

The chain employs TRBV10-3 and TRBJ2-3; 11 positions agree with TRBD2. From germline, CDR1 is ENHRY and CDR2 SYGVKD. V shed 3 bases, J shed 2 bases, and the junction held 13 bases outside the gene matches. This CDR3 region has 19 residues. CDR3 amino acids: CAISELASGGSSPTDTQYF. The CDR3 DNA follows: TGTGCCATCAGTGAATTGGCTAGCGGGGGGTCTTCACCCACAGATACGCAGTATTTT.

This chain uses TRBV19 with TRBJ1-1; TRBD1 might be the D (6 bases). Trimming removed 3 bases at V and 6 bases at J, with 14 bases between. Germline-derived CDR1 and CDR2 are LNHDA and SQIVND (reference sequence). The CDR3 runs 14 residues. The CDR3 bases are TGTGCCAGTAGTATTATCAGGGAGGGGGCTGAAGCTTTCTTT. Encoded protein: CASSIIREGAEAFF.

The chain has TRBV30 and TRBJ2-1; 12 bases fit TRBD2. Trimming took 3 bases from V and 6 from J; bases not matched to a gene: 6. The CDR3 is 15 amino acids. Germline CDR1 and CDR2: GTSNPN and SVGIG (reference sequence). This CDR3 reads CAWRPSGGAPNEQFF. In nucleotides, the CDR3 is TGTGCCTGGAGACCTAGCGGGGGGGCCCCCAATGAGCAGTTCTTC.

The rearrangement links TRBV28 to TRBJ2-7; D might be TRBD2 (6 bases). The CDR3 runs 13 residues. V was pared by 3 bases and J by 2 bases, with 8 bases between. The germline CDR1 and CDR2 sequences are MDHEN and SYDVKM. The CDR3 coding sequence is TGTGCCAGCAGTTTGGCTAGCGCCTACGAGCAGTACTTC. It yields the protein CASSLASAYEQYF.

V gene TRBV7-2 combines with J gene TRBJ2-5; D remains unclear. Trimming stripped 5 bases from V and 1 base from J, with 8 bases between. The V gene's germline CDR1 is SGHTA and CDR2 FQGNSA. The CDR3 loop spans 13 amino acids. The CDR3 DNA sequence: TGTGCCAGCAGCGCGAGACTCCAAGAGACCCAGTACTTC. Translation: CASSARLQETQYF.

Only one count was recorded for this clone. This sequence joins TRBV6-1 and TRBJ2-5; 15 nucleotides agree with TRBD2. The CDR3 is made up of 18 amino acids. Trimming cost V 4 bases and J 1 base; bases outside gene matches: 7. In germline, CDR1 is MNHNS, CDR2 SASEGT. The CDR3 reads CASSVGTSGGPTQETQYF. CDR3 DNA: TGTGCCAGCAGTGTAGGGACTAGCGGGGGGCCTACCCAAGAGACCCAGTACTTC.